This T cell receptor (beta chain) came from a study of OX40 agonist ivuxolimab in advanced cancers. In the study overall: Ivuxolimab, an agonist antibody against OX40 (CD134), was given to patients.

TCRdb keeps only in-frame clones here, not all; method: immunoSEQ multiplex PCR. The table records about 69,000 clones, around 90% of them present only once. The ends lost 6 bases at V and 3 bases at J; junction bases unmatched: 6. CDR1 and CDR2 from the germline V gene are LGHNA and YSLEER. The CDR3 loop spans 14 amino acids. The chain has TRBV4-3 and TRBJ2-7; 9 positions match TRBD1. This receptor was taken from an adult with an advanced solid tumor such as melanoma, head and neck, liver or kidney cancer. The source material was CD4+ or CD8+ T cells sorted from blood, sampled in a trial of the OX40 agonist ivuxolimab. For the CDR3, the DNA is TGCGCCAGCAGGATTAGGACAGGGGACTACGAGCAGTACTTC. This gives the protein CASRIRTGDYEQYF.